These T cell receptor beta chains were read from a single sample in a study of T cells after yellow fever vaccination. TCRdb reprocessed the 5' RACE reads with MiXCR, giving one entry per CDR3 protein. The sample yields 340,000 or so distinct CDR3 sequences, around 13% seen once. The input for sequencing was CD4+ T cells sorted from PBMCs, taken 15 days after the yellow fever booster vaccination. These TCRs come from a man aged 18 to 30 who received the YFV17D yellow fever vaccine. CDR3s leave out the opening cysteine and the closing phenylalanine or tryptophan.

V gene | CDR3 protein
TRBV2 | AGVFFTDGYT
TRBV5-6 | ASSFAGSRETQY
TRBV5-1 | ASSTQGGFTEAF
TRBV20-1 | SASGVWTIETQY
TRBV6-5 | ASTSAGGRLTGELF
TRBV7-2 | ASSLGNNFRGYT
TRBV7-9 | ATQRIDQPQH
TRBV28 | ASPWGLQGGNTEAF
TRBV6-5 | ASRQQGSRGTQY
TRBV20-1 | SARGLADPNIQY
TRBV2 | ASSGQGASGELF
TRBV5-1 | ASSLDQGNTGELF
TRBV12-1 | ASSLRVFENGYT
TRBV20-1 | SASYGGGKNIQY
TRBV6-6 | ASTPGTASNQPQH
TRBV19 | ASSIRVYSYEQY
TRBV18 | ASSADESQPQH
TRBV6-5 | ASKRRGQGNQPQH
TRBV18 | ASSPSTPNQPQH
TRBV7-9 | ASSLAQGNEKLF
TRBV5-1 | ASSLVDTDTEAF
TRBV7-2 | ASSKRGRGLGVQTQY
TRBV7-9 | ASSLTGLSYSPLH
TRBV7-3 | ASSLNGQAENEQF
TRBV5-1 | ASSLDPDYGYT
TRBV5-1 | ASRVASGELF
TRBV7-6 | ASSRGYQETQY
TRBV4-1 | ASSRPPRAGGETQY
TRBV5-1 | ASSRQQGDTEAF
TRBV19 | ASSRQGIGNEKLF
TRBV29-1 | SVAELNTEAF
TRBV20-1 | SARALAGGSDTQY
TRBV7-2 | ASSLLESLTEAF